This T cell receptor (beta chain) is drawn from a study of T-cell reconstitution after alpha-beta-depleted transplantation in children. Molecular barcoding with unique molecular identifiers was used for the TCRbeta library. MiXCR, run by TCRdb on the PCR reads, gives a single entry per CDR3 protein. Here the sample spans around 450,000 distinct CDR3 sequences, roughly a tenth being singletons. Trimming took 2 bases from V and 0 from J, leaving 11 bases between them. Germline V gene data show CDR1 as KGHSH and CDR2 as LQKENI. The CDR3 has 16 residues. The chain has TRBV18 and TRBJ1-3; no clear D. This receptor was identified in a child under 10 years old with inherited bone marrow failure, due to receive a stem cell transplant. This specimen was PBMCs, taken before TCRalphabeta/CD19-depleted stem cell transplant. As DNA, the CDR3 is TGTGCCAGCTCACCAACAGCAGGAAGCTCTGGAAACACCATATATTTT. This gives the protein CASSPTAGSSGNTIYF.